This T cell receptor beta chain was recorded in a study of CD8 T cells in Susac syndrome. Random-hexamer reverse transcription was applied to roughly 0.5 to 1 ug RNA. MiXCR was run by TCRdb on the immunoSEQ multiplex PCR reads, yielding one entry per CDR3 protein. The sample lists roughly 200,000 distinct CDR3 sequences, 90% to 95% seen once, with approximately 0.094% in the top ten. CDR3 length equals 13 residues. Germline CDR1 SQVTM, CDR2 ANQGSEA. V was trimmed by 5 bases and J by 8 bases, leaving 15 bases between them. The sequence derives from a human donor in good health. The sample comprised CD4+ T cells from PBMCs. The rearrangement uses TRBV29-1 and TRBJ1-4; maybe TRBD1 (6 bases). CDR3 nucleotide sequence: TGCAGCGTTTTTGCCTCGACAGGCGAAAAACTGTTTTTT. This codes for CSVFASTGEKLFF.